This T cell receptor (beta chain) was documented in a study of shared clonotypes between healthy human individuals. The naive CD8 subset, CD45RO-negative cells positively selected for CCR7, excluded terminally differentiated effector memory CD45RA+ cells. Here immunoSEQ multiplex PCR was the method, and the copy in TCRdb shows in-frame clones only, minus some. The sample lists about 2.1 million clones; under 95% were seen once. Germline CDR1 SQVTM, CDR2 ANQGSEA. The CDR3 has 15 residues. The V gene lost 7 bases and the J gene lost 6 bases, with 25 bases spanning the gap. Sample: naive CD8+ T cells from PBMCs. The sequence came from a man aged 18 to 35 in good health. Some clones in this sample may be carry-over from other donors' samples. The chain couples TRBV29-1 to TRBJ2-7; the D call may be TRBD1 or TRBD2 (5 bases each). CDR3 nucleotides: TGCAGCGCACTCATCCCCGGGGCCTTTGGGAGCGAGCAGTACTTC. As protein: CSALIPGAFGSEQYF.